The present entry profiles one T cell receptor beta chain with its context. Expressed TCRB transcripts were sequenced because the isolated RNA had all been reverse transcribed beforehand. TCRdb keeps only in-frame clones here, not all; method: immunoSEQ multiplex PCR. The sample has nearly 350,000 clones; approximately 8% are singletons. These data belong to a study of beta chain features in type 1 diabetes. This CDR3 comprises 14 residues. Trimming left V 4 bases short and J 3 bases short, with 12 bases between. Germline V gene lookup returns CDR1 SGHRS and CDR2 YFSETQ. This receptor was identified in a woman in her late teens or twenties in good health. The sequenced sample consisted of central memory CD4+ T cells from blood. The rearrangement joins TRBV5-1 to TRBJ2-3, with D perhaps TRBD2 (6 bases). Written as DNA, the CDR3 is TGCGCCAGCAGCGAGGGAGGATCGACAGATACGCAGTATTTT. It yields the protein CASSEGGSTDTQYF.